This T cell receptor beta chain comes out of a study of cytomegalovirus exposure and HLA in healthy donors. Across the study: When about 400 donors were genotyped, 81% of them were found to fall in the Caucasian-associated ancestry cluster. Broader study findings: TCR beta chain V- and J-gene trimming was linked, in a later analysis, to a missense variant in DCLRE1C. The study reported that TCR beta sequences accurately predicted HLA-A and HLA-B alleles in most subjects.

With regard to this clone: Its cognate antigen is unknown.

The junction had 5 bases not matched to a gene; V was cut back by 4 bases and J by 0 bases. This CDR3 region has 15 residues. CDR1 is KGHSH, CDR2 LQKENI, per germline. Donors counted as nominally healthy when sampled, yet unrecorded immune exposures were likely. The PCR ran on 60 Vbeta and 13 Jbeta primers. Libraries were prepared by immunoSEQ multiplex PCR; TCRdb keeps only in-frame clonotypes and omits some of them. Of about 92,000 clones in the sample, less than 70% are singletons; the top ten hold 2.5% to 3%. Material: PBMCs. This TCR came from a man aged 50 to 60 in good health and CMV-seronegative. The rearrangement joins TRBV18 to TRBJ2-5; the match to TRBD1 covers 7 bases. DNA for the CDR3: TGTGCCAGCTCACGTTGGCAGGGGGACCAAGAGACCCAGTACTTC. The encoded protein is CASSRWQGDQETQYF.